This T cell receptor (beta chain) appears in the sequencing data of a study of control samples from healthy donors and cancer patients. With 2 bases removed from V and 1 base from J, the gap between germline ends came to 11 bases. CDR3 length equals 15 residues. CDR1 is LGHNA, CDR2 YSLEER, per germline. Libraries were prepared by immunoSEQ multiplex PCR; TCRdb keeps only in-frame clonotypes and omits some of them. Among about 89,000 clones listed, approximately 87% were seen once. Sequencing was carried out using blood. This clonotype was sampled from a woman aged 40 to 49 in good health. This chain uses TRBV4-3 with TRBJ1-1; a possible D gene is TRBD1 (5 bases). DNA for the CDR3: TGCGCCAGCAGCCAAAACCAGGGCCGGAACACTGAAGCTTTCTTT. It encodes CASSQNQGRNTEAFF.